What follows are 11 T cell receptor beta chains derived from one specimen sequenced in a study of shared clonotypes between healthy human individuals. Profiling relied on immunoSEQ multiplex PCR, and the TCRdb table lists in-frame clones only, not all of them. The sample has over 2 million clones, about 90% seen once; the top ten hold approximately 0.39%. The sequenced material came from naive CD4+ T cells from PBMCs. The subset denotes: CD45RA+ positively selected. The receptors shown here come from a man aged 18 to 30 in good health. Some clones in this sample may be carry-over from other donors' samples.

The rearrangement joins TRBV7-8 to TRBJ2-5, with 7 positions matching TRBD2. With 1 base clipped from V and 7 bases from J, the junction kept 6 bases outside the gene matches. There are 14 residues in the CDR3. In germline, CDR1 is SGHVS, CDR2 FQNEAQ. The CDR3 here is CASSLGLAEGTQYF. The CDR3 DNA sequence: TGTGCCAGCAGCTTAGGTCTAGCGGAGGGGACCCAGTACTTC.

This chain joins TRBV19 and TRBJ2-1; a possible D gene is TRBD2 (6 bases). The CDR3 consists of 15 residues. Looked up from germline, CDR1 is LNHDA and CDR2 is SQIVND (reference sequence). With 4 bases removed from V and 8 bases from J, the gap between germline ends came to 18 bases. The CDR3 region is CASSNGGTTSDEQFF. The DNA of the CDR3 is TGTGCCAGTAGTAACGGCGGGACCACGTCCGATGAGCAGTTCTTC.

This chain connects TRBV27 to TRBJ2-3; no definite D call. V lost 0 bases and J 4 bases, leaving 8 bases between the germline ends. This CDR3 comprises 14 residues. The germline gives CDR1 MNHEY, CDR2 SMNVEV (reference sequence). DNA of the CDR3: TGTGCCAGCAGTTTATCTGTGACATCAGATACGCAGTATTTT. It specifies CASSLSVTSDTQYF.

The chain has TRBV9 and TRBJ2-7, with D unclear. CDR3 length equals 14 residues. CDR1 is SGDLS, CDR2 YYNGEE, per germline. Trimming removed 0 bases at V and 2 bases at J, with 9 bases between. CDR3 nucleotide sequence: TGTGCCAGCAGCGTAGCCCCAGATACCTACGAGCAGTACTTC. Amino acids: CASSVAPDTYEQYF.

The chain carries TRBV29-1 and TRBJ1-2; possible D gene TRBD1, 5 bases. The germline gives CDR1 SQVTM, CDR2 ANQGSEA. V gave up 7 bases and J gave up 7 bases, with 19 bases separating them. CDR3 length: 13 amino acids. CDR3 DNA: TGCAGCGAGCTCGAGATCGGCGGGGGTGGCTACACCTTC. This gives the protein CSELEIGGGGYTF.

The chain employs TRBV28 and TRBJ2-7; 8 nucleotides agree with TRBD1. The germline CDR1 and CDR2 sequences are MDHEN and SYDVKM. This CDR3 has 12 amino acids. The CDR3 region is CDGGQGVYEQYF. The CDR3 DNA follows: TGTGACGGTGGACAGGGTGTTTACGAGCAGTACTTC. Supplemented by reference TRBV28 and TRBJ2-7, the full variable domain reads DVKVTQSSRYLVKRTGEKVFLECVQDMDHENMFWYRQDPGLGLRLIYFSYDVKMKEKGDIPEGYSVSREKKERFSLILESASTNQTSMYLCDGGQGVYEQYFGPGTRLTVT.

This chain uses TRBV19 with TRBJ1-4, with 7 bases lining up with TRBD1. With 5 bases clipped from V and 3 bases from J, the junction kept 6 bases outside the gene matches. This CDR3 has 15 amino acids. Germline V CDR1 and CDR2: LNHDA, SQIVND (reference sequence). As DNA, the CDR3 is TGTGCCAGTAGTGTCCACAGGGGAGCTAATGAAAAACTGTTTTTT. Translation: CASSVHRGANEKLFF.

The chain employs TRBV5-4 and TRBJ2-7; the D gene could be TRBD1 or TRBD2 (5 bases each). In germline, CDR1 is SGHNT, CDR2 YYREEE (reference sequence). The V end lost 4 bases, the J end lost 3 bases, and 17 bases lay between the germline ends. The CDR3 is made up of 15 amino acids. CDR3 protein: CASSPGTLGVYEQYF. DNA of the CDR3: TGTGCCAGCAGCCCCGGGACCCTGGGGGTCTACGAGCAGTACTTC.

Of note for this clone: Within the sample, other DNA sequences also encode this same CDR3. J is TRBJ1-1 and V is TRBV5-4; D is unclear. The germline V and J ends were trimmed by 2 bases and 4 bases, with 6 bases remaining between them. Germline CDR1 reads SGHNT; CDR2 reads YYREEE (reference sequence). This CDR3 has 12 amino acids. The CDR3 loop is CASSFPGTEAFF. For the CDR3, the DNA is TGTGCCAGCAGCTTTCCGGGCACTGAAGCTTTCTTT.

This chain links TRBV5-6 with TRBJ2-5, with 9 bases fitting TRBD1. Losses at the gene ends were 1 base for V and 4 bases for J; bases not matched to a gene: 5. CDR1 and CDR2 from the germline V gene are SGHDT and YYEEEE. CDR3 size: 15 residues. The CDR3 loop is CASSLQTGGRETQYF. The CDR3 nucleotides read TGTGCCAGCAGCTTGCAGACAGGGGGTCGAGAGACCCAGTACTTC. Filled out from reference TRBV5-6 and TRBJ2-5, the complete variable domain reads DAGVTQSPTHLIKTRGQQVTLRCSPKSGHDTVSWYQQALGQGPQFIFQYYEEEERQRGNFPDRFSGHQFPNYSSELNVNALLLGDSALYLCASSLQTGGRETQYFGPGTRLLVL.

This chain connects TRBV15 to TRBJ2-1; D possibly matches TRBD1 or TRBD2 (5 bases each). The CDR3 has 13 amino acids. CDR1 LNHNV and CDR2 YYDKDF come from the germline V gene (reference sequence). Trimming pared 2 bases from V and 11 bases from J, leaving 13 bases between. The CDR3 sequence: CATSRPRGEKQFF. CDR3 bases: TGTGCCACCAGCAGACCCCGAGGGGAGAAGCAGTTCTTC.